A selection of T cell receptor beta chains follows, all from one sample in a study of blood T cells in healthy people across ages. TCRdb itself ran the 5' RACE reads through MiXCR, one entry per CDR3 protein. This table has over a million distinct CDR3 sequences, 40% to 45% appearing once. Sample: blood. These receptors came from a woman in her sixties in good health. The CDR3 runs from the conserved cysteine through the conserved F or W. The order of the fields is clone size, J gene, V gene, D gene, CDR3 protein, CDR3 DNA. A D gene is named only where the DNA matches it firmly. Size tells how often a clone was seen (once, few, many) or the class of an expanded clone, and some rows leave it out.

abundance: NA; j_gene: TRBJ2-7; v_gene: TRBV20-1; d_gene: TRBD2; CDR3aa: CNASAGLAGGEQYF; CDR3nt: TGCAATGCTAGCGCTGGACTAGCGGGAGGCGAGCAGTACTTC
abundance: NA; j_gene: TRBJ1-4; v_gene: TRBV20-1; d_gene: TRBD1; CDR3aa: CSARAGTGSEKLFF; CDR3nt: TGCAGTGCTAGGGCCGGGACAGGGAGTGAAAAACTGTTTTTT
abundance: NA; j_gene: TRBJ1-6; v_gene: TRBV9; d_gene: TRBD1; CDR3aa: CASSTGGQTGSPLHF; CDR3nt: TGTGCCAGCAGCACAGGGGGGCAAACGGGTTCACCCCTCCACTTT
abundance: NA; j_gene: TRBJ2-5; v_gene: TRBV24-1; d_gene: TRBD2; CDR3aa: CATSDRGLAQGETQYF; CDR3nt: TGTGCCACCAGTGATAGGGGACTAGCGCAAGGAGAGACCCAGTACTTC
abundance: few; j_gene: TRBJ2-1; v_gene: TRBV5-1; d_gene: TRBD1; CDR3aa: CASSGGGTGDSRQFF; CDR3nt: TGCGCCAGCAGCGGTGGTGGGACAGGGGATTCCAGGCAGTTCTTC
abundance: few; j_gene: TRBJ1-2; v_gene: TRBV29-1; d_gene: NA; CDR3aa: CSVEDMSNYGYTF; CDR3nt: TGCAGCGTTGAAGACATGAGCAACTATGGCTACACCTTC
abundance: NA; j_gene: TRBJ2-7; v_gene: TRBV6-5; d_gene: NA; CDR3aa: CASSYSTTDYYEQYF; CDR3nt: TGTGCCAGCAGTTACTCGACCACAGATTACTACGAGCAGTACTTC
abundance: NA; j_gene: TRBJ1-4; v_gene: TRBV6-6; d_gene: NA; CDR3aa: CASRPNESEKLFF; CDR3nt: TGTGCCAGCAGACCAAATGAGAGTGAAAAACTGTTTTTT
abundance: few; j_gene: TRBJ2-7; v_gene: TRBV9; d_gene: NA; CDR3aa: CASSVATGRYEQYF; CDR3nt: TGTGCCAGCAGCGTAGCTACGGGGCGGTACGAGCAGTACTTC
abundance: few; j_gene: TRBJ2-3; v_gene: TRBV20-1; d_gene: TRBD2; CDR3aa: CSAILAGGTYTDTQYF; CDR3nt: TGCAGTGCCATCCTAGCGGGAGGCACCTACACAGATACGCAGTATTTT
abundance: NA; j_gene: TRBJ2-1; v_gene: TRBV6-5; d_gene: TRBD2; CDR3aa: CASSLRLAGTNEQFF; CDR3nt: TGTGCCAGCAGCTTAAGACTAGCGGGCACTAATGAGCAGTTCTTC
abundance: once; j_gene: TRBJ2-3; v_gene: TRBV20-1; d_gene: TRBD2; CDR3aa: CSARLAGWDTQYF; CDR3nt: TGCAGTGCGAGACTAGCGGGATGGGATACGCAGTATTTT
abundance: NA; j_gene: TRBJ2-1; v_gene: TRBV30; d_gene: NA; CDR3aa: CAWSVSPSSYNEQFF; CDR3nt: TGTGCCTGGAGTGTATCTCCTAGCTCCTACAATGAGCAGTTCTTC
abundance: NA; j_gene: TRBJ2-1; v_gene: TRBV9; d_gene: TRBD2; CDR3aa: CASSVGGTSGRDGQFF; CDR3nt: TGTGCCAGCAGCGTAGGAGGGACTAGCGGCCGAGATGGGCAGTTCTTC
abundance: NA; j_gene: TRBJ2-4; v_gene: TRBV20-1; d_gene: TRBD2; CDR3aa: CSAAGTSGRLNIQYF; CDR3nt: TGCAGTGCCGCGGGGACCAGCGGGAGACTAAACATTCAGTACTTC
abundance: NA; j_gene: TRBJ2-1; v_gene: TRBV10-3; d_gene: NA; CDR3aa: CAITTRLGEQFF; CDR3nt: TGTGCCATCACAACTAGGCTGGGTGAGCAGTTCTTC